The 5 T cell receptor beta chains reported below all come from one sample, sequenced in a study of T cell repertoires in cytomegalovirus infection. TCRdb redid the calling of the reads with MiXCR, one entry per CDR3 protein. The sample contains about 190,000 distinct CDR3 sequences, under 30% of which appear only once. The sample was PBMCs. The receptor set was obtained from a human donor in good health (CMV status not recorded). Some clones in this sample may be carry-over from other donors' samples.

This clonotype occurred a few times. The rearrangement uses TRBV5-1 and TRBJ1-1; 8 nucleotides match TRBD1. The CDR3 runs to 12 residues. Germline CDR1 and CDR2: SGHRS and YFSETQ. J lost 6 bases, V lost 4 bases, and 2 bases had no gene match. This chain's CDR3 is CASSAGGAEAFF. The CDR3 DNA reads TGCGCCAGCAGCGCAGGGGGCGCTGAAGCTTTCTTT.

CDR3 in amino acids: CASSFSGYGNTIYF. The CDR3 bases are TGCGCCAGCAGCTTTTCAGGGTACGGAAACACCATATATTTT. This chain joins TRBV5-1 and TRBJ1-3; tentative D call: TRBD1 (5 bases). Germline V gene sequence: CDR1 SGHRS, CDR2 YFSETQ. The CDR3 loop spans 14 amino acids. Trimming shortened V by 2 bases and J by 4 bases, and 10 bases separated the two germline ends. The entire variable domain, with the rest obtained from reference TRBV5-1 and TRBJ1-3, is as follows: KAGVTQTPRYLIKTRGQQVTLSCSPISGHRSVSWYQQTPGQGLQFLFEYFSETQRNKGNFPGRFSGRQFSNSRSEMNVSTLELGDSALYLCASSFSGYGNTIYFGEGSWLTVV.

A few counts support this clonotype. The chain couples TRBV20-1 to TRBJ2-1, with TRBD2 matching over 12 bases. Trimming cost V 5 bases and J 0 bases; bases outside gene matches: 8. The V gene's germline CDR1 is DFQATT and CDR2 SNEGSKA (reference sequence). The CDR3 totals 17 residues. The CDR3 DNA reads TGCAGTGCTCTCACTAGCGGGGGGCCGAGCTCCTACAATGAGCAGTTCTTC. This gives the protein CSALTSGGPSSYNEQFF.

This chain joins TRBV7-2 and TRBJ2-1, with D perhaps matching TRBD2 (7 bases). The V gene's germline CDR1 is SGHTA and CDR2 FQGNSA. The CDR3 contains 14 residues. V was pared by 3 bases and J by 9 bases, with 15 bases between. CDR3 bases: TGTGCCAGCAGCTTGGGGGGGCCGGACACTGAGCAGTTCTTC. Its protein product is CASSLGGPDTEQFF.

This clonotype was picked up many times. The V and J genes are TRBV4-3 and TRBJ2-7, with 7 bases lining up with TRBD1. This CDR3 is built from 15 residues. CDR1 and CDR2 (germline): LGHNA, YSLEER. Trimming cost V 1 base and J 2 bases; bases outside gene matches: 5. CDR3 protein: CASSQGNQGAYEQYF. The CDR3 DNA follows: TGCGCCAGCAGCCAAGGTAACCAGGGGGCCTACGAGCAGTACTTC.